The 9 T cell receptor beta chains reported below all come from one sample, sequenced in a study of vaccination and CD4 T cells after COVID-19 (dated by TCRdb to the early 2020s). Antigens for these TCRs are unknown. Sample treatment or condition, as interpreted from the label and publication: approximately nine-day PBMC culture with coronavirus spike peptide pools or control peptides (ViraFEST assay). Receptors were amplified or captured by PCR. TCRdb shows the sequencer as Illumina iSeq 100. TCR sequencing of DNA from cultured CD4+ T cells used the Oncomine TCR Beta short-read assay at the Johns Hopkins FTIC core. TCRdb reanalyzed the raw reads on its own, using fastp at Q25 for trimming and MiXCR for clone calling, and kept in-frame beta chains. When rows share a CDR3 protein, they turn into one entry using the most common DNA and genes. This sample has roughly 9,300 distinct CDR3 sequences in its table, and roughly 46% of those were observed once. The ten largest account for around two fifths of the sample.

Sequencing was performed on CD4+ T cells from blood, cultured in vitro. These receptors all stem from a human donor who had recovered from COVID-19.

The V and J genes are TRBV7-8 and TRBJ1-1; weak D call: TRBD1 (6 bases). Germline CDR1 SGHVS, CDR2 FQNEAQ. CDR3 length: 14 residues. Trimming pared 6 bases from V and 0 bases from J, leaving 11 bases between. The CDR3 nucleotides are TGTGCCAGCAGTAAAGACAGGTTGAACACTGAAGCTTTCTTT. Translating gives CASSKDRLNTEAFF.

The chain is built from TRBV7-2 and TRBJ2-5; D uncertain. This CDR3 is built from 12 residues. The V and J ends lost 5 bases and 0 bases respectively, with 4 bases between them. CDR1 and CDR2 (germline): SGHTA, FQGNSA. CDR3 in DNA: TGTGCCAGCAGCGCGAACCAAGAGACCCAGTACTTC. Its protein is CASSANQETQYF.

Written as DNA, the CDR3 is TGTGCCAGCAGCTTAGTTGCGAACCAAGAGACCCAGTACTTC. Translation: CASSLVANQETQYF. The rearrangement links TRBV7-2 to TRBJ2-5; no firm D call. The CDR3 spans 14 residues. V was pared by 1 base and J by 0 bases, with 6 bases between. CDR1 and CDR2 from the germline V gene are SGHTA and FQGNSA.

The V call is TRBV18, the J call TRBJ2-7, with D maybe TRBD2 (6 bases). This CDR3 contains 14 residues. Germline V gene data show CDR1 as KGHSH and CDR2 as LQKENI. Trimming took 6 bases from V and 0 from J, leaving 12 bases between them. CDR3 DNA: TGTGCCAGCTCTGACCGGAGGGCCTCCTACGAGCAGTACTTC. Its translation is CASSDRRASYEQYF.

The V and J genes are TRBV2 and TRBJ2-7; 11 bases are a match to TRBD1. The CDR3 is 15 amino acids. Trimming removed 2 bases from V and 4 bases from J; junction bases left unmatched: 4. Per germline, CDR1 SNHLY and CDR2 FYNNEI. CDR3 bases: TGTGCCAGCAGTGAAAGGGACAGGGGGGTATACGAGCAGTACTTC. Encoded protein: CASSERDRGVYEQYF.

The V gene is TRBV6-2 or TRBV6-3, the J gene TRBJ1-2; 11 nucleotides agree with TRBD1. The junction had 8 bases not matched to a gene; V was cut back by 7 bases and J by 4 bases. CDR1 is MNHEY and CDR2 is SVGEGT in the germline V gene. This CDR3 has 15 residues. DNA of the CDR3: TGTGCCAGCAAAGGACAGGGGGCCACCACCTATGGCTACACCTTC. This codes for CASKGQGATTYGYTF.

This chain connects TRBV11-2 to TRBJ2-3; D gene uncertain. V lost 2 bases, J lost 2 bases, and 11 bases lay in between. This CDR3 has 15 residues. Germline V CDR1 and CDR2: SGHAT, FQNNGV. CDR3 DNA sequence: TGTGCCAGCAGCTTATTGGCGGTTTCCACAGATACGCAGTATTTT. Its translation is CASSLLAVSTDTQYF.

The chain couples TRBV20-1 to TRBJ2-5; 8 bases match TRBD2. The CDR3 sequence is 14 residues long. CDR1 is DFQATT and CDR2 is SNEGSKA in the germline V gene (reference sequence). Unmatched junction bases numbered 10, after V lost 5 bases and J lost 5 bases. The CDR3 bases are TGCAGTGCTCCTGCGGGAGGCCCCGGGGAGACCCAGTACTTC. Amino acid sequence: CSAPAGGPGETQYF.

CDR3 protein: CASSLTYVGPGTGELFF. CDR3 sequence (DNA): TGTGCCAGCAGCTTAACATATGTGGGCCCGGGGACCGGGGAGCTGTTTTTT. This rearrangement joins TRBV7-3 to TRBJ2-2, with D possibly TRBD2 on 5 matching bases. The CDR3 covers 17 residues. The V end lost 0 bases, the J end lost 5 bases, and 16 bases lay between the germline ends. Germline CDR1 is SGHTA and CDR2 is FQGTGA.